Listed here are 2 T cell receptor beta chains from one sample, sequenced in a study of blood T cell repertoires in COVID-19. Generated by immunoSEQ multiplex PCR, the TCRdb table keeps only in-frame clones and is missing some. The sample contains 300,000 to 400,000 clones, about nine tenths of which appear only once. The sequenced material came from PBMCs or T cells enriched from blood (not recorded which). These receptors all come from a man between 60 and 70 years old who had recovered from COVID-19.

This chain connects TRBV7-9 to TRBJ1-2; unclear D gene. Per germline, CDR1 SEHNR and CDR2 FQNEAQ (reference sequence). The V and J ends lost 3 bases and 4 bases respectively, with 9 bases between them. The CDR3 is 13 residues long. CDR3 DNA: TGTGCCAGCAGCTTCAACACCCCCTATGGCTACACCTTC. Encoded protein: CASSFNTPYGYTF.

V is TRBV19 and J is TRBJ2-7; TRBD1 aligns across 7 bases. The CDR3 is 15 amino acids. The germline V gene encodes CDR1 LNHDA and CDR2 SQIVND (reference sequence). The junction had 9 bases not matched to a gene; V was cut back by 6 bases and J by 1 base. In DNA form, the CDR3 reads TGTGCCAGTAGGGGACAGTCTAGTGCGTCCTACGAGCAGTACTTC. Translating it yields CASRGQSSASYEQYF. The whole variable domain, remainder taken from reference TRBV19 and TRBJ2-7, is DGGITQSPKYLFRKEGQNVTLSCEQNLNHDAMYWYRQDPGQGLRLIYYSQIVNDFQKGDIAEGYSVSREKKESFPLTVTSAQKNPTAFYLCASRGQSSASYEQYFGPGTRLTVT.